This T cell receptor beta chain emerged from a study of yellow fever vaccine responses in identical twins. Findings and caveats of the study: Twins' vaccine T cell responses reportedly seemed partly convergent and partly personalized.

TCRdb re-analysed the RT-PCR reads in MiXCR, keeping a single row per CDR3 protein. The table includes 2,000 to 3,000 distinct CDR3 sequences, about nine tenths detected once. This CDR3 is 12 amino acids long. CDR1 SGHNT and CDR2 YENEEA come from the germline V gene. V was pared by 4 bases and J by 6 bases, with 6 bases between. A word on this clonotype: Its antigen is undetermined.

The receptor was derived from a woman between 18 and 29 years old who received the yellow fever vaccine. This sample comprised T cells from blood (PBMCs), unsorted or a sorted subset (not recorded which), obtained before or after yellow fever vaccination (not recorded which). This chain joins TRBV11-3 and TRBJ2-2; weak D call: TRBD1 (5 bases). The CDR3 sequence: CASSWGAGELFF. CDR3 DNA: TGTGCCAGCAGCTGGGGCGCCGGGGAGCTGTTTTTT.